This T cell receptor (beta chain) comes out of a study of blood T cell repertoires in COVID-19 (dated by TCRdb to 2019 to 2021). Study-level background: The collaborator samples originated in the United States, Italy and Spain and spanned the acute and convalescent phases of COVID-19. The material from the prospective study consisted of cDNA or gDNA derived from T cells, B-cell-depleted T cells, or PBMCs. The dataset comprised deeply sampled blood TCRbeta repertoires from subjects exposed to, actively infected with, or recovered from COVID-19. The repertoires were released in a freely available public database meant as a resource for research on the immune response to SARS-CoV-2. The samples were drawn from the first 160 participants of the ongoing ImmuneRACE study and from more than 1,000 subjects provided by 6 global collaborators. Sample metadata almost always included a de-identified subject ID, COVID-19 status, age in years and sex. Where available, HLA class I and class II types were obtained from metadata supplied by the sample provider rather than from assay-based typing. Findings and caveats that apply to the study as a whole: The quantity of clinical and demographic metadata differed by source and by participant and was supplied without curation.

TCRbeta CDR3 regions were amplified from genomic DNA using the immunoSEQ Assay, a bias-controlled multiplex PCR. The source study handled its data this way. Within the assay, amplification of reference gene primers was used to estimate how many nucleated cells each sample contained. To quantify the absolute abundance of each unique TCRbeta CDR3 rearrangement, sequence reads were collapsed and filtered. For each sample, productive Simpson clonality was calculated as the square root of Simpson's diversity index across productive rearrangements. Not all clones reach the TCRdb copy of this immuneACCESS table, which keeps in-frame sequences only. Checked studies attribute under half of the gap to unresolved V genes and leave the rest unexplained. Clone size and V and J calls were adopted from that table, with D and trimming inferred from the DNA. The sample data list fewer than 250,000 clones, and 80% to 90% of these were observed just once. Of the sample, 3.8% falls within the top ten clones.

In the prospective study, participants were roughly 18 to 100 years old, resided in about two dozen geographic areas of the United States, and were enrolled through a virtual design. To assign participants to cohorts, the prospective study relied on clinical history that participants themselves reported in a screening survey and a study questionnaire. In the prospective study, mobile phlebotomists collected whole blood, serum and a nasopharyngeal or oropharyngeal swab from each participant. Participants in the prospective study had the option to provide additional blood draws and questionnaires over an approximately 2-month period. Blood samples from the prospective study were shipped frozen or at room temperature prior to DNA extraction. V lost 1 base and J lost 0 bases; the stretch between them is 9 bases long. The CDR3 numbers 15 residues from cysteine through phenylalanine. The DNA shown is the 45-base CDR3, in frame from base 1. Taken from the germline V gene (reference sequence), the CDR1 and CDR2 loops are SEHNR and FQNEAQ.

About this clone itself: Its antigen remains unidentified. Base qualities are missing; no much larger clone stands one base away.

Sequencing input: PBMCs or T cells enriched from blood (not recorded which). This clonotype originated in a woman between 35 and 50 years old with acute COVID-19. The V and J segments used are TRBV7-9 and TRBJ1-2; the D gene is unclear. In nucleotides, the sequence is TGTGCCAGCAGCTTAGTCGGGGTTGCTAACTATGGCTACACCTTC. Translated, this gives CASSLVGVANYGYTF. The full variable domain, with segments outside the CDR3 supplied by the reference TRBV7-9 and TRBJ1-2 proteins, appears as DTGVSQNPRHKITKRGQNVTFRCDPISEHNRLYWYRQTLGQGPEFLTYFQNEAQLEKSRLLSDRFSAERPKGSFSTLEIQRTEQGDSAMYLCASSLVGVANYGYTFGSGTRLTVV.